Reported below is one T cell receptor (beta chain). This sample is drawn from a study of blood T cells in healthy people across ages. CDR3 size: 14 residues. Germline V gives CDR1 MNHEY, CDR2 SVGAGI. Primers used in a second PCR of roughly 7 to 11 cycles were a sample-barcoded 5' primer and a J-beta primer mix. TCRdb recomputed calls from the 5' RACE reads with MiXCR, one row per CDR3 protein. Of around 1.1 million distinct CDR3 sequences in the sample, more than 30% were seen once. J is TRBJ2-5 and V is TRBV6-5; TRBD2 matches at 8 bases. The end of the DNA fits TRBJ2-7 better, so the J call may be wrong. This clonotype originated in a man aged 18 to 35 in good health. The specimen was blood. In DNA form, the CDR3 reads TGTGCCAGCAGGCGCATAGCGGGGTCCTACGAGCAGTACTTC. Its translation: CASRRIAGSYEQYF.